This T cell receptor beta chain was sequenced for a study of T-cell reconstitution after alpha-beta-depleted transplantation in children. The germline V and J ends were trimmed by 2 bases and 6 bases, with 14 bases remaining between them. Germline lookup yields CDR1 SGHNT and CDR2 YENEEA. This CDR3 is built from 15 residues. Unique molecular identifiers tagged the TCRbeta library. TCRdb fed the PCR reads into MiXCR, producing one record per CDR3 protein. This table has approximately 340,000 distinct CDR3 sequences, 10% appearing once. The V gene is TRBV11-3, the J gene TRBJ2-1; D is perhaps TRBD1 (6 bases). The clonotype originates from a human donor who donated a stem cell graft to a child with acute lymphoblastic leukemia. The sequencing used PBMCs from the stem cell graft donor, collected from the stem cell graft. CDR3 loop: CASSLSRQGSNEQFF. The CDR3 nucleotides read TGTGCCAGCAGCTTATCCAGGCAGGGGAGCAATGAGCAGTTCTTC.